The 5 T cell receptor beta chains reported below all come from one sample, sequenced in a study of blood T cells in healthy people across ages. A second 7 to 11 cycle PCR used barcoded and J-beta primers. TCRdb passed the 5' RACE reads through MiXCR, listing each CDR3 protein once. This table has 730,000 or so distinct CDR3 sequences, around 41% appearing once. The sample comprised blood. These receptors were taken from a man of 80 years or more in good health.

The table lists this clonotype with a few counts. V is TRBV20-1 and J is TRBJ1-2; D not resolved. From germline, CDR1 is DFQATT and CDR2 SNEGSKA (reference sequence). The CDR3 covers 12 residues. Between the trimmed V and J ends, which lost 0 bases and 7 bases, there was a span of 9 bases. The CDR3 spells CSARDRGGGYTF. In nucleotides, the CDR3 is TGCAGTGCTAGAGATCGGGGTGGTGGCTACACCTTC.

This clonotype was counted at least ten times. This sequence joins TRBV12-3 or TRBV12-4 and TRBJ2-1; no definite D call. V lost 5 bases, J lost 4 bases, and 18 bases lay in between. The CDR3 extends over 16 amino acids. CDR3 nucleotides: TGTGCCAGCAGTGGGAACCCGACCAAACCGTACAATGAGCAGTTCTTC. Its protein is CASSGNPTKPYNEQFF.

As regards this clonotype: It may be a read error: a sequence one base away is much more abundant. The chain joins TRBV5-6 to TRBJ2-3; possible D gene TRBD2, 7 bases. The CDR3 runs 17 residues. Germline V CDR1 and CDR2: SGHDT, YYEEEE. The CDR3 loop is CACSLDTGGLSTDTQYF. CDR3 DNA sequence: TGTGCCTGCAGCTTGGATACCGGGGGGCTAAGCACAGATACGCAGTATTTT.

The chain uses TRBV7-2 and TRBJ1-4; 9 positions agree with TRBD1. Germline lookup yields CDR1 SGHTA and CDR2 FQGNSA. Trimming removed 7 bases from V and 8 bases from J; junction bases left unmatched: 8. The CDR3 length is 14 residues. CDR3 nucleotide sequence: TGTGCCAGCAAACTCGGGACAGGGTACGAAAAACTGTTTTTT. It translates to CASKLGTGYEKLFF.

This clonotype was found many times. The rearrangement uses TRBV29-1 and TRBJ2-1; D ambiguous. V lost 6 bases, J lost 7 bases, and 10 bases lay in between. The CDR3 length is 11 residues. Germline V lookup: CDR1 SQVTM, CDR2 ANQGSEA. The CDR3 DNA is TGCAGCGTAACTCGGGTAAATGAGCAGTTCTTC. Translation gives CSVTRVNEQFF.